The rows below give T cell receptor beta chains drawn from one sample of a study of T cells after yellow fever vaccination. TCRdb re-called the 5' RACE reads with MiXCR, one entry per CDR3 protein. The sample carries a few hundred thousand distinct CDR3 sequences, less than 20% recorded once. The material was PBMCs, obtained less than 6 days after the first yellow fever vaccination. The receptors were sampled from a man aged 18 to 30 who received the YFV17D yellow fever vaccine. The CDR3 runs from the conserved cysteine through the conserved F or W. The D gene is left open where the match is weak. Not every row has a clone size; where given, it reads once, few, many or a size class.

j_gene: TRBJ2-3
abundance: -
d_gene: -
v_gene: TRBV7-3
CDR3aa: CASSLMRGLTDTQYF
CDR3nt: TGTGCCAGCAGCTTAATGCGGGGGCTCACAGATACGCAGTATTTT

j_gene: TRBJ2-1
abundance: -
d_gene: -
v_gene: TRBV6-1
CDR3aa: CASQRWGEGEQFF
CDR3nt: TGTGCCAGCCAAAGGTGGGGAGAGGGTGAGCAGTTCTTC

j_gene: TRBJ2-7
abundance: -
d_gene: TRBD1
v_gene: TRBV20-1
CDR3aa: CSARDPSGGLYEQYF
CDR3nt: TGCAGTGCTAGAGATCCATCAGGGGGCTTGTACGAGCAGTACTTC

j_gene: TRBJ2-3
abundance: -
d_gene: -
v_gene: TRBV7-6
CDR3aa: CASSSILSDTQYF
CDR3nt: TGTGCCAGCAGCTCCATTTTGTCAGATACGCAGTATTTT

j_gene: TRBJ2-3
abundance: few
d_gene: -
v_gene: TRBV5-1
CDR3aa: CASSVAASTDTQYF
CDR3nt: TGCGCCAGCAGCGTAGCGGCTAGCACAGATACGCAGTATTTT

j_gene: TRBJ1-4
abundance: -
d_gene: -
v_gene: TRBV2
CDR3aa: CASSEGVADEKLFF
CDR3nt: TGTGCCAGCAGTGAGGGAGTAGCCGATGAAAAACTGTTTTTT

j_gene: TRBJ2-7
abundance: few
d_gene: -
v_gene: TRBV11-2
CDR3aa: CASRSTGSSYEQYF
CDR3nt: TGTGCCAGCAGAAGCACAGGGAGCTCCTACGAGCAGTACTTC

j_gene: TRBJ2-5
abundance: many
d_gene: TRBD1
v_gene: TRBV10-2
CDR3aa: CASSGAGGRETQYF
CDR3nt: TGCGCCAGCAGTGGGGCAGGGGGCAGAGAGACCCAGTACTTC

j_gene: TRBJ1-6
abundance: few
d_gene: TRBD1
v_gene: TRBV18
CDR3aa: CASSLTGRDSPLHF
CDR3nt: TGTGCCAGCTCGCTGACAGGGCGGGACTCACCCCTCCACTTT

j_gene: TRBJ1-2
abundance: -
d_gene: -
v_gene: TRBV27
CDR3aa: CASRRVLGGYGYTF
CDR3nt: TGTGCCAGCAGGAGAGTCTTAGGGGGTTATGGCTACACCTTC

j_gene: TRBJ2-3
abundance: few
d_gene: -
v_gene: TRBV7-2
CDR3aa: CASSSAVTDTQYF
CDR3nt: TGTGCCAGCAGCTCCGCGGTTACAGATACGCAGTATTTT

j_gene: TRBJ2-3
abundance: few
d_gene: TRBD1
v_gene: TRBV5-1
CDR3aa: CASSLTPGQGTSTDTQYF
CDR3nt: TGCGCCAGCAGCTTAACCCCCGGACAGGGAACTAGCACAGATACGCAGTATTTT

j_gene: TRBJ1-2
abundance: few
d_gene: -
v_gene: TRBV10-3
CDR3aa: CAISYRDTTNYGYTF
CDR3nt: TGTGCCATCAGCTACCGGGACACAACTAACTATGGCTACACCTTC

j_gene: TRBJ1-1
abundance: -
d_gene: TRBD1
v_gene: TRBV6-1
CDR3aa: CASSEAGDRATEAFF
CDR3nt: TGTGCCAGCAGTGAAGCCGGGGACAGGGCCACTGAAGCTTTCTTT

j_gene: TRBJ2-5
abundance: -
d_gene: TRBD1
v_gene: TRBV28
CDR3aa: CASGGVTGETQYF
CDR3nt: TGTGCCAGCGGGGGAGTGACAGGGGAGACCCAGTACTTC

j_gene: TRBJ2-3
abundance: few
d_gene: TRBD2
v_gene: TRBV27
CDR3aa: CASSSPWGDYTDTQYF
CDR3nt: TGTGCCAGCAGTTCACCATGGGGGGACTATACAGATACGCAGTATTTT

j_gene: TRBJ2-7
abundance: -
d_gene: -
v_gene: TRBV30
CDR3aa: CAWSVLGTRSYEQYF
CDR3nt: TGTGCCTGGAGTGTACTGGGGACTCGCTCCTACGAGCAGTACTTC

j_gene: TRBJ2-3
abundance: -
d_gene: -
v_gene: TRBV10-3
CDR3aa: CAISVKGGALATQYF
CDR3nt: TGTGCCATCAGTGTGAAGGGGGGTGCTTTAGCTACGCAGTATTTT

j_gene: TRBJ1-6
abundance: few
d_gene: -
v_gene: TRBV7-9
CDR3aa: CASSSLGSYNSPLHF
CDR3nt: TGTGCCAGCAGCTCCTTGGGGTCCTATAATTCACCCCTCCACTTT

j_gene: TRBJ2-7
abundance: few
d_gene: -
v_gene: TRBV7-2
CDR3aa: CASSFGKSYEQYF
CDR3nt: TGTGCCAGCAGCTTCGGGAAGAGCTACGAGCAGTACTTC

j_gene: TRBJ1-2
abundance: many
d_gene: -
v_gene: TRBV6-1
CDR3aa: CASSLGSGTNYGYTF
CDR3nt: TGTGCCAGCAGTCTCGGCTCGGGCACTAACTATGGCTACACCTTC

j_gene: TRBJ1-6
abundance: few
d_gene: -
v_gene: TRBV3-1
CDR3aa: CASSQDGGMDNSPLHF
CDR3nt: TGTGCCAGCAGCCAAGACGGGGGGATGGATAATTCACCCCTCCACTTT

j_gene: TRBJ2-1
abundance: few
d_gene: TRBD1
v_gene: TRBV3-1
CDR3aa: CASRPTEGAHDEQFF
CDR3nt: TGTGCCAGCAGGCCTACTGAGGGGGCTCACGATGAGCAGTTCTTC

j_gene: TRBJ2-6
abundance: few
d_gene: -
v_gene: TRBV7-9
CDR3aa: CASTPGPGANVLTF
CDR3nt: TGTGCCAGCACCCCAGGACCTGGGGCCAACGTCCTGACTTTC

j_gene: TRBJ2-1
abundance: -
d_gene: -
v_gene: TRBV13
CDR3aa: CASSLEGGYWGSGNEQFF
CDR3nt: TGTGCCAGCAGCTTAGAAGGGGGTTACTGGGGGTCCGGGAATGAGCAGTTCTTC

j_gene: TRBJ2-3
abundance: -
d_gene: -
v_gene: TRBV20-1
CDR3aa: CSAKRLTDTQYF
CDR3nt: TGCAGTGCTAAACGTCTCACAGATACGCAGTATTTT

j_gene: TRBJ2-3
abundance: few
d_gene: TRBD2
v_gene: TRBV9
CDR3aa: CASGPRGGQTDTQYF
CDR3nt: TGTGCCAGCGGGCCTCGGGGGGGCCAAACAGATACGCAGTATTTT

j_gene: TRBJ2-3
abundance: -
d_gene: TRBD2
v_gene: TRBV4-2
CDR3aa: CASSQELTSGNTDTQYF
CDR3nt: TGTGCCAGCAGCCAAGAGTTGACTAGCGGAAACACAGATACGCAGTATTTT

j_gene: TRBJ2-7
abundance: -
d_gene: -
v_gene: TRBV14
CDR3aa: CASSQDVENEQYF
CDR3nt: TGTGCCAGCAGCCAAGATGTGGAGAACGAGCAGTACTTC

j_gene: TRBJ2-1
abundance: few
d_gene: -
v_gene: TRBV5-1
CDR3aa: CASRNFLWGAGLVWNEQFF
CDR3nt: TGCGCCAGCAGAAACTTCCTTTGGGGGGCGGGTTTAGTATGGAATGAGCAGTTCTTC

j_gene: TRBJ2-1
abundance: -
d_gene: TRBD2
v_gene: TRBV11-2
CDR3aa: CASSISGTRSLDEQFF
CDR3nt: TGTGCCAGCAGCATCTCCGGGACTAGGAGCCTAGATGAGCAGTTCTTC

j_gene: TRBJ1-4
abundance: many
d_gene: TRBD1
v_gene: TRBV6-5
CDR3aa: CASSSDRVGEKLFF
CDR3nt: TGTGCCAGCAGTTCTGACAGGGTGGGGGAAAAACTGTTTTTT

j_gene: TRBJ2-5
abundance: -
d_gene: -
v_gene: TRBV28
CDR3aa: CASSFIETQYF
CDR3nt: TGTGCCAGCAGTTTTATTGAGACCCAGTACTTC

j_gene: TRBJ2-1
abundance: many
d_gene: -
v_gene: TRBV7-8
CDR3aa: CASSSGLYNEQFF
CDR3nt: TGTGCCAGCAGCTCTGGACTTTACAATGAGCAGTTCTTC

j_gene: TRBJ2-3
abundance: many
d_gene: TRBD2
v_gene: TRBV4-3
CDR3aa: CASSLLTSGGVVDTQYF
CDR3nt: TGCGCCAGCAGCCTTTTGACTAGCGGGGGGGTAGTAGATACGCAGTATTTT

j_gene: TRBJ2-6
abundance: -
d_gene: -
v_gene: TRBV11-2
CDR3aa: CASSIPRPGGRWDVLTF
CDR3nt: TGTGCCAGCAGTATACCCCGCCCCGGGGGGCGGTGGGACGTCCTGACTTTC

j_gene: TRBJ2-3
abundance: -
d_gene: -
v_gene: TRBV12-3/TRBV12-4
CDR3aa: CASTLGISTDTQYF
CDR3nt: TGTGCCAGCACCCTGGGTATTAGCACAGATACGCAGTATTTT

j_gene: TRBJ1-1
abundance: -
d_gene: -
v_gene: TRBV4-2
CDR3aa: CASSQEENTEAFF
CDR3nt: TGTGCCAGCAGCCAAGAGGAGAACACTGAAGCTTTCTTT

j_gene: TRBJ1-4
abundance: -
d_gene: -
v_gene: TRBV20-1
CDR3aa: CSASSGPNEKLFF
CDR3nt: TGCAGTGCTAGTTCGGGGCCTAATGAAAAACTGTTTTTT

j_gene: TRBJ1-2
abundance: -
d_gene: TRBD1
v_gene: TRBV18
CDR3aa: CASSPLDRIIFGGYTF
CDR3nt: TGTGCCAGCTCACCTCTGGACAGGATTATTTTTGGTGGCTACACCTTC

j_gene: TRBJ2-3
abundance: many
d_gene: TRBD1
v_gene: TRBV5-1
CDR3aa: CASSIGQGFTDTQYF
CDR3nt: TGCGCCAGCAGCATAGGACAGGGCTTCACAGATACGCAGTATTTT

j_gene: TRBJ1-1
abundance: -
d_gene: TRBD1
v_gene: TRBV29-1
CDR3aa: CSVARTGGSTEAFF
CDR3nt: TGCAGCGTTGCCCGGACAGGGGGCTCTACTGAAGCTTTCTTT

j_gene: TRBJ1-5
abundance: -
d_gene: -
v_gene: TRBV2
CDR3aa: CASRGAGLLRPQHF
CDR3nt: TGTGCCAGCAGGGGAGCGGGCCTACTACGGCCCCAGCATTTT

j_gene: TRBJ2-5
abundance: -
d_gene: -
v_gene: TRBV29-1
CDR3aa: CSVVGRRETQYF
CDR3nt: TGCAGCGTTGTCGGCAGGAGGGAGACCCAGTACTTC